This T cell receptor beta chain was obtained from a study of T cells in Graves' hyperthyroidism and ophthalmopathy. Study-wide results and limits: Blood also showed most of the thyroid clonotypes that were expanded above 0.001.

Diagnoses were established using clinical symptoms, serum thyroxine and TRAb, thyroid ultrasound and orbital computed tomography. The PBMCs studied were ones that came from 8 to 10 ml fresh peripheral blood. From RNA transcripts, TCR beta CDR3 regions were amplified. With the HTBI primer set, the TCR CDR3 went through a first round of RT-PCR. TCRdb re-called the multiplex PCR reads through MiXCR, storing one row per CDR3 protein. In the table there are some 500,000 distinct CDR3 sequences, approximately 15% of which are singletons. The CDR3 totals 14 residues. The junction had 8 bases not matched to a gene; V was cut back by 6 bases and J by 10 bases. This clonotype was found many times. The target antigen is unknown.

Input material: blood. This sequence joins TRBV12-3 or TRBV12-4 and TRBJ2-1; 11 nucleotides line up with TRBD1. This receptor was obtained from a woman younger than 30 with Graves' hyperthyroidism. In nucleotides, the CDR3 is TGTGCCAGCAGCCCCCGGACAGGGGGCCGGGAGCAGTTCTTC. Protein sequence: CASSPRTGGREQFF.